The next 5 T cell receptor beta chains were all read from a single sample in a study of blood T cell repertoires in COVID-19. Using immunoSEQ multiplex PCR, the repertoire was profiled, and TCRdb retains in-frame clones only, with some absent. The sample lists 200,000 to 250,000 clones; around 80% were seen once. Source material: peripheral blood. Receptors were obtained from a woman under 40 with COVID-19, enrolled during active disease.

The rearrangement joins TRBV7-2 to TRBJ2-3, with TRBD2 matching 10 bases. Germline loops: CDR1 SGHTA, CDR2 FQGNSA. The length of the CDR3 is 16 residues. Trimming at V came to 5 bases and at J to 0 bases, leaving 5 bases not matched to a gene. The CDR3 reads CASSEGLAASTDTQYF. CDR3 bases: TGTGCCAGCAGCGAAGGACTAGCGGCCAGCACAGATACGCAGTATTTT.

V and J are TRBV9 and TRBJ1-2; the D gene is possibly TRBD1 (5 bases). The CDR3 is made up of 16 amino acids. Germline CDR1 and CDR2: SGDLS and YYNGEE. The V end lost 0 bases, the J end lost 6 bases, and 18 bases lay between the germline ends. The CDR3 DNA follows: TGTGCCAGCAGCGTAGAGTTTCGGGCAGGGAGGAATGGCTACACCTTC. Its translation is CASSVEFRAGRNGYTF.

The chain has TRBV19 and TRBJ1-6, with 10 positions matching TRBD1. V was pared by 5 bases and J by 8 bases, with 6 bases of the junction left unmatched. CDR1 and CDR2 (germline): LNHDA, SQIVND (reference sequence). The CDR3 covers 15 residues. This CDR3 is CASSVDRGQDSPLHF. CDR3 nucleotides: TGTGCCAGTAGTGTCGACAGGGGGCAGGATTCACCCCTCCACTTT.

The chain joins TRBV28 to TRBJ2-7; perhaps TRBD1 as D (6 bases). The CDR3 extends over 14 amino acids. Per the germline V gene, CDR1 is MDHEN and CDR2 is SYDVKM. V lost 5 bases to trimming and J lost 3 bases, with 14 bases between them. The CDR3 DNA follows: TGTGCCAGCAGTCGCAGGACAGCCCTCTACGAGCAGTACTTC. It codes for CASSRRTALYEQYF.

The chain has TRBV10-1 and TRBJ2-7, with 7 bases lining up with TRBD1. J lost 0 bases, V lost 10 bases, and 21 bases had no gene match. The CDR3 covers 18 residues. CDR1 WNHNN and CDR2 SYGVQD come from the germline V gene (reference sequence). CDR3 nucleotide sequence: TGCGCCACCCCCTTCCGTTACTCCGGGACAGTGCTCTCCTACGAGCAGTACTTC. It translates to CATPFRYSGTVLSYEQYF.